Sequencing of this T cell receptor beta chain was carried out in a study of Graves' ophthalmopathy and Graves' hyperthyroidism. Notes on the study in general: Researchers report that a 13-signature model separated ophthalmopathy from stable hyperthyroidism, posting 87.88% sensitivity and 65% to 82% specificity.

Investigators amplified TCR beta CDR3 regions from RNA transcripts. Scientists carried out first-round RT-PCR using HTBI primers and then a second-round multiplex PCR. A single record per CDR3 protein comes from TCRdb applying MiXCR to the multiplex PCR reads. The sample has about 420,000 distinct CDR3 sequences; roughly 21% are singletons. Notes on this clonotype: Its antigen is currently unknown.

J lost 5 bases, V lost 4 bases, and 12 bases had no gene match. This CDR3 comprises 18 residues. The V gene's germline CDR1 is MNHNS and CDR2 SASEGT. The receptor was derived from a woman between 18 and 29 years old with stable Graves' hyperthyroidism. The sequenced material came from peripheral blood. V is TRBV6-1 and J is TRBJ2-7, with 15 bases aligning to TRBD2. Here the CDR3 reads CASSVGLAGGPSGHEQYF. The CDR3 DNA follows: TGTGCCAGCAGTGTCGGACTAGCGGGAGGGCCGTCTGGCCACGAGCAGTACTTC.